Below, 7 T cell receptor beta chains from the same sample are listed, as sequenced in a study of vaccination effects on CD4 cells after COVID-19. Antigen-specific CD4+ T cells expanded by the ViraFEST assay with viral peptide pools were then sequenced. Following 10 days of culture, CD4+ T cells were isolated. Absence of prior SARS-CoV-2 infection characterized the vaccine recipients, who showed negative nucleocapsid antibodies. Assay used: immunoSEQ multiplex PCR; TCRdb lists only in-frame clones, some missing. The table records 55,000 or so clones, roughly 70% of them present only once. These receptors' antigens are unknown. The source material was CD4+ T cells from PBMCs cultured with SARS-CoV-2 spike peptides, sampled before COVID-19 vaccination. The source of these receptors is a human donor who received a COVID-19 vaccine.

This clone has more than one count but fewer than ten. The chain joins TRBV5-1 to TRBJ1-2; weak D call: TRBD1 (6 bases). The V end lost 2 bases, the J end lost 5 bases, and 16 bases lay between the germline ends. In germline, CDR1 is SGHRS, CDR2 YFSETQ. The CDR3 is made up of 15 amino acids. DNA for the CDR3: TGCGCCAGCAGCTTCGGCGTTCAGGGGACGTATGGCTACACCTTC. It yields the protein CASSFGVQGTYGYTF.

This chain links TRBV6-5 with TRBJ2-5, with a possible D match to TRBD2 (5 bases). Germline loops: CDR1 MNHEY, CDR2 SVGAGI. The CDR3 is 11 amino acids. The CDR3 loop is CGIRGSETQYF. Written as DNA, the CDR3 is TGTGGAATCCGGGGATCGGAGACCCAGTACTTC.

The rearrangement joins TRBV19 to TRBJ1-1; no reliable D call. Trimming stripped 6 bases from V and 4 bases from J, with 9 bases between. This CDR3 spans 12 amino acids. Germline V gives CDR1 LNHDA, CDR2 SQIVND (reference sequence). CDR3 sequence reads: CASSPLGTEAFF. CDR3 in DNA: TGTGCCAGTAGCCCACTGGGCACTGAAGCTTTCTTT.

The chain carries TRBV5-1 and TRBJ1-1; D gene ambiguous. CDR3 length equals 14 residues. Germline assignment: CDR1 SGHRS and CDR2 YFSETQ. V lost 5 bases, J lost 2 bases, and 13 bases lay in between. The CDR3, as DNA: TGCGCCAGCAGTTGGGAGCCCCAAAACACTGAAGCTTTCTTT. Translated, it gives CASSWEPQNTEAFF.

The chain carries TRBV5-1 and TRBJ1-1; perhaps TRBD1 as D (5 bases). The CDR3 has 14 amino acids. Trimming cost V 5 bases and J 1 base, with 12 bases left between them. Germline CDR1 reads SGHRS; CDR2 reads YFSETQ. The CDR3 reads CASRPGSTNTEAFF. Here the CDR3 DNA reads TGCGCCAGCAGACCAGGGTCCACGAACACTGAAGCTTTCTTT.

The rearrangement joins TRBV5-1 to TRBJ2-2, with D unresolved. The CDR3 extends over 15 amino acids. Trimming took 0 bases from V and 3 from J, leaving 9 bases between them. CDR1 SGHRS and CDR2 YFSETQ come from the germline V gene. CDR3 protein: CASSLEVEDTGELFF. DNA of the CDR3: TGCGCCAGCAGCTTGGAAGTAGAGGACACCGGGGAGCTGTTTTTT. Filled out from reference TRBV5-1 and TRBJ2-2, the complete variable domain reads KAGVTQTPRYLIKTRGQQVTLSCSPISGHRSVSWYQQTPGQGLQFLFEYFSETQRNKGNFPGRFSGRQFSNSRSEMNVSTLELGDSALYLCASSLEVEDTGELFFGEGSRLTVL.

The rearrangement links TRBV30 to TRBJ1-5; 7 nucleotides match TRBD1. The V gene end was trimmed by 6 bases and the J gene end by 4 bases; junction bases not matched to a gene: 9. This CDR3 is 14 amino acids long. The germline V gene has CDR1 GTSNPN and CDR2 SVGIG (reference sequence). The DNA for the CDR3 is TGTGCCTGCAAAACACCAGGGGGAAATCAGCCCCAGCATTTT. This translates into CACKTPGGNQPQHF.